Given below is one TCR beta chain in context. Under the authors' procedure: Amplification of reference gene primers was used by the study to estimate nucleated cell counts. The method was immunoSEQ multiplex PCR; TCRdb's version includes in-frame clones alone and lacks a portion of them. The D gene and trimming were derived from the DNA, and the V and J assignments and clone size from that table. Here the sample spans 360,000 or so clones, around 83% being singletons. Germline assignment: CDR1 MGHRA and CDR2 YSYEKL. With 0 bases clipped from V and 3 bases from J, the junction kept 6 bases outside the gene matches. This CDR3 region has 17 residues. The data are from a study of blood T cell repertoires in COVID-19. Study as a whole: PBMCs, B-cell-depleted T cells, or T cells provided the cDNA or gDNA that made up the material.

This study enrolled people aged about 18 to 100 from 24 US geographic areas. The sample comprised PBMCs or T cells enriched from blood (not recorded which). The chain carries TRBV4-1 and TRBJ2-3; TRBD2 aligns across 10 bases. This sequence originates from a woman between 45 and 60 years old who had recovered from COVID-19. The CDR3 DNA reads TGCGCCAGCAGCCAAGATTTCCTAGCGGGGGTAACAGATACGCAGTATTTT. Its protein product is CASSQDFLAGVTDTQYF.